Following are 12 T cell receptor beta chains from one sample sequenced in a study of T-cell reconstitution after alpha-beta-depleted transplantation in children. This sample's TCRbeta library carried unique molecular identifier barcodes. MiXCR was run by TCRdb on the PCR reads, yielding one entry per CDR3 protein. The sample shows about 640,000 distinct CDR3 sequences, over 10% of them seen only once. Sequencing used PBMCs, mostly from graft donor cells, obtained 360 days after TCRalphabeta/CD19-depleted stem cell transplant. These receptors all come from a male patient under 18 who had a stem cell transplant for acute myeloid leukemia, so the T cells may come from the graft donor.

In regard to this clonotype: This may come from a read error, since a much larger clone is one base off. The rearrangement uses TRBV18 and TRBJ2-1; 10 bases line up with TRBD2. Germline trimming cut 3 bases from V and 1 base from J; bases unmatched to any gene: 3. There are 16 residues in the CDR3. CDR1 and CDR2 (germline): KGHSH, LQKENI. CDR3 protein: CASSPRAGGSYNEQFF. DNA for the CDR3: TGTGCCAGCTCACCTAGAGCGGGAGGGTCCTACAATGAGCAGTTCTTC.

The chain links TRBV28 to TRBJ2-7, with 9 bases lining up with TRBD1. V was pared by 6 bases and J by 6 bases, with 6 bases of the junction left unmatched. Germline V gene lookup returns CDR1 MDHEN and CDR2 SYDVKM. There are 13 residues in the CDR3. The CDR3 DNA follows: TGTGCCAGCAGCCACCGACAGGGGGGCGAGCAGTACTTC. Protein sequence: CASSHRQGGEQYF.

This clonotype came up many times. J is TRBJ2-1 and V is TRBV20-1; TRBD1 is a possible D gene (5 bases). This CDR3 comprises 14 residues. Trimming pared 3 bases from V and 4 bases from J, leaving 13 bases between. Germline V gives CDR1 DFQATT, CDR2 SNEGSKA (reference sequence). CDR3 amino acids: CSASPTDRYNEQFF. Here the CDR3 DNA reads TGCAGTGCTAGTCCCACCGACAGATACAATGAGCAGTTCTTC.

The sample holds many counts of this clonotype. The chain couples TRBV15 to TRBJ2-5, with 7 bases aligning to TRBD1. The germline CDR1 and CDR2 sequences are LNHNV and YYDKDF (reference sequence). V shed 3 bases, J shed 4 bases, and the junction held 5 bases outside the gene matches. This CDR3 has 14 amino acids. In DNA, the CDR3 is TGTGCCACCAGCAGGGACAGGATGGGAGAGACCCAGTACTTC. Translation gives CATSRDRMGETQYF.

V gene TRBV12-3 or TRBV12-4 combines with J gene TRBJ2-4, with TRBD2 identical over 8 bases. V dropped 3 bases and J dropped 5; count of bases not matched to a gene: 9. CDR3 length equals 16 residues. The CDR3, as DNA: TGTGCCAGCAGTTTGCCCAGCGGGAGCGGGGAAAACATTCAGTACTTC. It is translated as CASSLPSGSGENIQYF.

This chain connects TRBV19 to TRBJ2-1; no clear D gene. Germline CDR1 LNHDA, CDR2 SQIVND (reference sequence). Trimming took off 8 bases at V and 1 base at J, with 15 bases between the two ends. CDR3 size: 15 residues. The CDR3: CASRFGPGSYNEQFF. The CDR3 region has the DNA TGTGCCAGTCGGTTCGGACCTGGGTCCTACAATGAGCAGTTCTTC. The variable domain in full, with the rest retrieved from reference TRBV19 and TRBJ2-1, is DGGITQSPKYLFRKEGQNVTLSCEQNLNHDAMYWYRQDPGQGLRLIYYSQIVNDFQKGDIAEGYSVSREKKESFPLTVTSAQKNPTAFYLCASRFGPGSYNEQFFGPGTRLTVL.

This clonotype was counted between two and nine times. The CDR3 loop is CSARTGYNQPQHF. The CDR3 DNA is TGCAGCGCTAGGACAGGGTACAATCAGCCCCAGCATTTT. This chain connects TRBV29-1 to TRBJ1-5; 8 positions agree with TRBD1. V shed 7 bases, J shed 3 bases, and the junction held 5 bases outside the gene matches. The CDR3 is 13 amino acids. The V gene's germline CDR1 is SQVTM and CDR2 ANQGSEA.

There are a few counts of this clonotype. V is TRBV20-1 and J is TRBJ2-3; D is possibly TRBD2 (6 bases). CDR3 length: 13 amino acids. Trimming removed 3 bases at V and 2 bases at J, with 9 bases between. The germline V gene encodes CDR1 DFQATT and CDR2 SNEGSKA (reference sequence). Written as DNA, the CDR3 is TGCAGTGCTAGGGAGCGGGCCACAGATACGCAGTATTTT. The encoded protein is CSARERATDTQYF.

The chain carries TRBV7-8 and TRBJ2-1; 9 bases line up with TRBD2. Germline CDR1 and CDR2: SGHVS and FQNEAQ. V shed 5 bases, J shed 8 bases, and the junction held 13 bases outside the gene matches. The CDR3 extends over 16 amino acids. This chain's CDR3 is CASSLLGLAGRDEQFF. The CDR3, as DNA: TGTGCCAGCAGCCTACTCGGGCTAGCGGGAAGGGATGAGCAGTTCTTC. Full variable domain (remainder filled in from reference TRBV7-8 and TRBJ2-1): GAGVSQSPRYKVAKRGQDVALRCDPISGHVSLFWYQQALGQGPEFLTYFQNEAQLDKSGLPSDRFFAERPEGSVSTLKIQRTQQEDSAVYLCASSLLGLAGRDEQFFGPGTRLTVL.

This clonotype was counted a few times. J is TRBJ2-1 and V is TRBV30, with D perhaps TRBD1 or TRBD2 (5 bases each). The germline V gene encodes CDR1 GTSNPN and CDR2 SVGIG (reference sequence). The CDR3 is made up of 14 amino acids. Trimming pared 5 bases from V and 0 bases from J, leaving 11 bases between. CDR3 nucleotide sequence: TGTGCCTGGTGGGGGAAAAGCTCCTACAATGAGCAGTTCTTC. The encoded protein is CAWWGKSSYNEQFF.

This clonotype was seen only a few times. The chain is built from TRBV5-1 and TRBJ2-1; 12 positions agree with TRBD1. The CDR3 runs 15 residues. CDR1 SGHRS and CDR2 YFSETQ come from the germline V gene. Trimming took 4 bases from V and 9 from J; bases not matched to a gene: 8. CDR3 coding DNA: TGCGCCAGCAGCAGGGGACAGGGGGCGCAAGGTGAGCAGTTCTTC. Translated: CASSRGQGAQGEQFF.

This clonotype has ten or more counts. The J gene is TRBJ2-1, the V gene TRBV9; TRBD2 aligns across 7 bases. Germline values: CDR1 SGDLS, CDR2 YYNGEE. This CDR3 is built from 14 residues. The V and J ends lost 4 bases and 2 bases, in that order; junction bases with no gene match: 3. CDR3 nucleotide sequence: TGTGCCAGCAGCCTACTAGCGACCTACAATGAGCAGTTCTTC. Its protein is CASSLLATYNEQFF.